The T cell receptor (beta chain) under discussion was sequenced for a study of blood T cell repertoires in COVID-19. Study summary: Acute and convalescent COVID-19 specimens originated in the United States, Italy and Spain. T cells, B-cell-depleted T cells, or PBMCs provided the cDNA or gDNA that served as material.

Germline V lookup: CDR1 SGHDT, CDR2 YYEEEE. Trimming stripped 0 bases from V and 3 bases from J, with 19 bases between. The CDR3 sequence is 18 residues long. Per the original data handling: How many nucleated cells were present was estimated from reference gene primer amplification. Some clones are missing from TCRdb's copy, which holds only in-frame ones; the method was immunoSEQ multiplex PCR. V, J and clone size derive from that table, while D and trimming were established from the DNA sequence. The sample yields about 75,000 clones, roughly 84% seen once. The sequence came from a woman in her forties or fifties with acute or convalescent COVID-19. This chain links TRBV5-6 with TRBJ1-5; weak D call: TRBD1 (5 bases). The sample comprised peripheral blood. The CDR3 nucleotides are TGTGCCAGCAGCTTGGCACAGGTACTTCCGACCTCCAATCAGCCCCAGCATTTT. Its translation: CASSLAQVLPTSNQPQHF.